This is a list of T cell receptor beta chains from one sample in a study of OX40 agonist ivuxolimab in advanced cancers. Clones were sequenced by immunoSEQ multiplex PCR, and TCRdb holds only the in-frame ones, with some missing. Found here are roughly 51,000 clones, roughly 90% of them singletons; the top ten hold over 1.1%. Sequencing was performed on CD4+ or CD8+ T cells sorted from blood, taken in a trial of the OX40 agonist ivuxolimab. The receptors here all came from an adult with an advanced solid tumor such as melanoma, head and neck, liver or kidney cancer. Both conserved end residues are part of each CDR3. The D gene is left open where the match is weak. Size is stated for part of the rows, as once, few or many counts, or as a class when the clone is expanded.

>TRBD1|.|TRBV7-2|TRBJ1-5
CASSFGTGQNQPQHF
TGTGCCAGCAGCTTCGGGACAGGACAGAATCAGCCCCAGCATTTT
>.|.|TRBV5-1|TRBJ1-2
CASSLGGDGYTF
TGCGCCAGCAGCTTGGGGGGAGATGGCTACACCTTC
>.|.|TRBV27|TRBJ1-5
CASSPRLGAPNQPQHF
TGTGCCAGCAGTCCCCGATTGGGGGCTCCAAATCAGCCCCAGCATTTT
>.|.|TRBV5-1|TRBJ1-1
CASSPGTINTEAFF
TGCGCCAGCAGTCCAGGAACCATTAACACTGAAGCTTTCTTT
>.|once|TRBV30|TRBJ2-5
CAWTWRGETQYF
TGTGCCTGGACCTGGAGAGGGGAGACCCAGTACTTC
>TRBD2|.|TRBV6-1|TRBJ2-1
CASSARTSGSMDEQFF
TGTGCCAGCAGTGCCCGGACTAGCGGGAGTATGGATGAGCAGTTCTTC
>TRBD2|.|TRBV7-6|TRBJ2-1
CASSLLSSGSSNEQFF
TGTGCCAGCAGCTTATTATCTAGCGGGAGTTCCAATGAGCAGTTCTTC
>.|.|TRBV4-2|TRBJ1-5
CASSQDYRQPQHF
TGTGCCAGCAGCCAAGATTATCGTCAGCCCCAGCATTTT
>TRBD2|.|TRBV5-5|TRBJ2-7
CASSLAASGTGEQYF
TGTGCCAGCAGCTTGGCAGCTAGCGGGACGGGTGAGCAGTACTTC
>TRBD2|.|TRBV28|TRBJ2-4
CASSLASGGAEAAKNIQYF
TGTGCCAGCAGTTTGGCTAGCGGGGGGGCCGAAGCAGCCAAAAACATTCAGTACTTC
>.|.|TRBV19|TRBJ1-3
CASREQTSGNTIYF
TGTGCCAGTAGGGAACAGACCTCTGGAAACACCATATATTTT
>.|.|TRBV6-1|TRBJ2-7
CASSATGFYEQYF
TGTGCCAGCAGTGCGACAGGTTTCTACGAGCAGTACTTC
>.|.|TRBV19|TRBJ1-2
CASNKAGRDRRNGYTF
TGTGCCAGTAACAAGGCGGGACGGGATCGCCGAAATGGCTACACCTTC
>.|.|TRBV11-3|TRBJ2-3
CASSLSSSTDTQYF
TGTGCCAGCAGCTTGTCTAGTAGCACAGATACGCAGTATTTT
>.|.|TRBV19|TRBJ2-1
CASSIVTYYGRREQFF
TGTGCCAGTAGTATCGTCACGTATTACGGGAGACGTGAGCAGTTCTTC
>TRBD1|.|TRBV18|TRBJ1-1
CASSDRDRTEAFF
TGTGCCAGCTCCGACAGGGACAGGACTGAAGCTTTCTTT
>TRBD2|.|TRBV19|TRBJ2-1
CASSIGGGPYNEQFF
TGTGCCAGTAGTATAGGGGGGGGACCCTACAATGAGCAGTTCTTC
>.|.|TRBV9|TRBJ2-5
CASSTEAGETQYF
TGTGCCAGCAGCACAGAGGCAGGGGAGACCCAGTACTTC
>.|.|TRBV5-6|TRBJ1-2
CASRGWMGGYTF
TGTGCCAGCAGGGGTTGGATGGGCGGCTACACCTTC
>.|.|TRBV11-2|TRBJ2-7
CASSSQGGYEQYF
TGTGCCAGCAGCTCCCAGGGGGGCTACGAGCAGTACTTC
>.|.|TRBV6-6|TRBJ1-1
CASSGQYTEAFF
TGTGCCAGCAGTGGACAGTACACTGAAGCTTTCTTT
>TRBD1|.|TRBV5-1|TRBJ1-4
CASSAAGTVLNEKLFF
TGCGCCAGCAGCGCTGCAGGGACAGTCCTGAATGAAAAACTGTTTTTT
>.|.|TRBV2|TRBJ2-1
CASGEQIHNEQFF
TGTGCCAGCGGTGAACAGATACACAATGAGCAGTTCTTC
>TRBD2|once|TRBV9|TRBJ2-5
CASSPRGGEWQETQYF
TGTGCCAGCAGCCCCCGGGGGGGGGAATGGCAAGAGACCCAGTACTTC
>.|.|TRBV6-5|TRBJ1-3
CASSYSGTGSGNTIYF
TGTGCCAGCAGTTACTCTGGGACTGGTTCTGGAAACACCATATATTTT
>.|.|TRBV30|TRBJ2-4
CAWSAAGLAKNIQYF
TGTGCCTGGAGTGCGGCAGGACTAGCCAAAAACATTCAGTACTTC
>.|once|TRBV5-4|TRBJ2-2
CASSRPGVEGELFF
TGTGCCAGCAGCCGTCCGGGGGTTGAGGGGGAGCTGTTTTTT
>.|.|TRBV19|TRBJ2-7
CASSDGAGASYEQYF
TGTGCCAGTAGCGACGGCGCAGGGGCCTCCTACGAGCAGTACTTC
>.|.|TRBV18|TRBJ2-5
CASSPPSPVETQYF
TGTGCCAGCTCACCACCTTCTCCGGTGGAGACCCAGTACTTC
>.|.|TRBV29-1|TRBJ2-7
CSVAWDRTYEQYF
TGCAGCGTTGCTTGGGACCGAACCTACGAGCAGTACTTC
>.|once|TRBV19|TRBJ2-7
CASSISTASYEQYF
TGTGCCAGTAGTATATCTACAGCATCCTACGAGCAGTACTTC
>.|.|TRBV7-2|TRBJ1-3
CASSRDGGRSGNTIYF
TGTGCCAGCAGCCGGGACGGGGGACGCTCTGGAAACACCATATATTTT